The rows below give T cell receptor beta chains drawn from one sample of a study of beta chain features in type 1 diabetes. Profiled with immunoSEQ multiplex PCR; TCRdb holds only in-frame clones, not every one. The sample shows over 200,000 clones, approximately 11% of them seen only once. Sequenced sample: naive CD4+ T cells from blood. These receptor sequences come from a man between 25 and 39 years old with type 1 diabetes. Both conserved end residues are trimmed from each CDR3.

v_call | cdr3_length | cdr3_aa
TRBV7-3 | 13 | ASSLFGTLNSPLH
TRBV7-9 | 12 | ASTRDAGSTEAF
TRBV28 | 12 | ASSLYYGAYEQY
TRBV5-6 | 15 | ASSLLVAGWRSTEAF
TRBV6-5 | 12 | ASSYFRDYNEQF
TRBV28 | 13 | ASRVGASGGREQY
TRBV6-5 | 11 | ASSAQAPDNTF
TRBV9 | 12 | ASRETGNTGELF
TRBV29-1 | 11 | SAQITNTGELF
TRBV15 | 13 | ATSRDVGGQETQY
TRBV18 | 12 | ATSSRDTQETQY
TRBV28 | 13 | ASSFGSVSTGELF
TRBV28 | 13 | ASSFKRIAKNIQY
TRBV25-1 | 11 | ASSAPGALGRT
TRBV7-8 | 12 | ASSLGGRGTEAF
TRBV11-2 | 9 | ASVGAETQY
TRBV4-2 | 11 | ASSQEGQYEQY
TRBV6-6 | 10 | ASRKDSYGYT
TRBV5-1 | 13 | ASSPGTDSYNEQF
TRBV5-4 | 11 | ASSPDWFNEQF
TRBV18 | 11 | ASSPGVEGPQH
TRBV19 | 16 | ASTEGRIGDYSNQPQH
TRBV9 | 10 | ASSVAPDTQY
TRBV7-2 | 12 | ASSLTGRGTEQF
TRBV19 | 12 | ASSMGQLNQPQH
TRBV9 | 12 | ASSVGTGGNEQF
TRBV14 | 13 | ASSHQGVYNSPLH
TRBV5-1 | 14 | ASSLEEAGASYEQY
TRBV7-3 | 14 | ASSLTGLGTYNEQF
TRBV5-1 | 14 | ASSARSGTGNQPQH
TRBV12-5 | 12 | ASGLTGGSYEQY
TRBV11-2 | 12 | ASSRGGGTDTQY
TRBV5-1 | 15 | ASSLGLAGVLGETQY
TRBV10-3 | 13 | AITAQQGGNSPLH
TRBV25-1 | 13 | ASSEIGVLADGYT